The clone carrying this TCR beta chain was found a few times. Its antigen is not known. TCRdb processed the 5' RACE reads anew with MiXCR; each CDR3 protein has one entry. The table includes approximately 580,000 distinct CDR3 sequences, roughly a sixth detected once. This record comes from a study of T cells after yellow fever vaccination. Study context: SMART-Seq v4 Ultra Low Input prepared the low-cell-number fractions. Overall study findings and caveats: Boosting was followed by the reappearance of most primary-vaccination clones (just under 98% CD4, about 88% CD8). On re-exposure, the response was weaker but peaked faster, at day 5 versus 15.

The CDR3 sequence is 19 residues long. The V gene's germline CDR1 is SGHTA and CDR2 FQGTGA. Trimming cost V 0 bases and J 2 bases; bases outside gene matches: 16. This chain links TRBV7-3 with TRBJ2-7; 7 nucleotides align to TRBD2. Source: PBMCs, taken 4 to 6 days after the first yellow fever vaccination. The origin of this receptor is a man aged 18 to 30 who received the YFV17D yellow fever vaccine. For the CDR3, the DNA is TGTGCCAGCAGCTTAACGTTTCAGGTATGGGAGGGGAGACCCTACGAGCAGTACGTC. It codes for CASSLTFQVWEGRPYEQYV.